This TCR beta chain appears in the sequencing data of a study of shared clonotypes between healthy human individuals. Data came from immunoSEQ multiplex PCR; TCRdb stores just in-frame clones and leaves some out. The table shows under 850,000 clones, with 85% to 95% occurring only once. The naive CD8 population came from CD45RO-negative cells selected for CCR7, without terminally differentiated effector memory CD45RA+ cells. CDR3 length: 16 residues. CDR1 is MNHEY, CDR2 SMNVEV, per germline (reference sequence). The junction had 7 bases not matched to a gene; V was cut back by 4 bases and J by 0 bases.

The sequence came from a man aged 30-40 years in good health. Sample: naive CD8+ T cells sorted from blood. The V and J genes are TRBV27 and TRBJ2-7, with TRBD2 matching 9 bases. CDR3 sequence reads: CASSSGSSGSSYEQYF. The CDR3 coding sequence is TGTGCCAGCAGTTCGGGTAGTAGCGGGAGCTCCTACGAGCAGTACTTC.